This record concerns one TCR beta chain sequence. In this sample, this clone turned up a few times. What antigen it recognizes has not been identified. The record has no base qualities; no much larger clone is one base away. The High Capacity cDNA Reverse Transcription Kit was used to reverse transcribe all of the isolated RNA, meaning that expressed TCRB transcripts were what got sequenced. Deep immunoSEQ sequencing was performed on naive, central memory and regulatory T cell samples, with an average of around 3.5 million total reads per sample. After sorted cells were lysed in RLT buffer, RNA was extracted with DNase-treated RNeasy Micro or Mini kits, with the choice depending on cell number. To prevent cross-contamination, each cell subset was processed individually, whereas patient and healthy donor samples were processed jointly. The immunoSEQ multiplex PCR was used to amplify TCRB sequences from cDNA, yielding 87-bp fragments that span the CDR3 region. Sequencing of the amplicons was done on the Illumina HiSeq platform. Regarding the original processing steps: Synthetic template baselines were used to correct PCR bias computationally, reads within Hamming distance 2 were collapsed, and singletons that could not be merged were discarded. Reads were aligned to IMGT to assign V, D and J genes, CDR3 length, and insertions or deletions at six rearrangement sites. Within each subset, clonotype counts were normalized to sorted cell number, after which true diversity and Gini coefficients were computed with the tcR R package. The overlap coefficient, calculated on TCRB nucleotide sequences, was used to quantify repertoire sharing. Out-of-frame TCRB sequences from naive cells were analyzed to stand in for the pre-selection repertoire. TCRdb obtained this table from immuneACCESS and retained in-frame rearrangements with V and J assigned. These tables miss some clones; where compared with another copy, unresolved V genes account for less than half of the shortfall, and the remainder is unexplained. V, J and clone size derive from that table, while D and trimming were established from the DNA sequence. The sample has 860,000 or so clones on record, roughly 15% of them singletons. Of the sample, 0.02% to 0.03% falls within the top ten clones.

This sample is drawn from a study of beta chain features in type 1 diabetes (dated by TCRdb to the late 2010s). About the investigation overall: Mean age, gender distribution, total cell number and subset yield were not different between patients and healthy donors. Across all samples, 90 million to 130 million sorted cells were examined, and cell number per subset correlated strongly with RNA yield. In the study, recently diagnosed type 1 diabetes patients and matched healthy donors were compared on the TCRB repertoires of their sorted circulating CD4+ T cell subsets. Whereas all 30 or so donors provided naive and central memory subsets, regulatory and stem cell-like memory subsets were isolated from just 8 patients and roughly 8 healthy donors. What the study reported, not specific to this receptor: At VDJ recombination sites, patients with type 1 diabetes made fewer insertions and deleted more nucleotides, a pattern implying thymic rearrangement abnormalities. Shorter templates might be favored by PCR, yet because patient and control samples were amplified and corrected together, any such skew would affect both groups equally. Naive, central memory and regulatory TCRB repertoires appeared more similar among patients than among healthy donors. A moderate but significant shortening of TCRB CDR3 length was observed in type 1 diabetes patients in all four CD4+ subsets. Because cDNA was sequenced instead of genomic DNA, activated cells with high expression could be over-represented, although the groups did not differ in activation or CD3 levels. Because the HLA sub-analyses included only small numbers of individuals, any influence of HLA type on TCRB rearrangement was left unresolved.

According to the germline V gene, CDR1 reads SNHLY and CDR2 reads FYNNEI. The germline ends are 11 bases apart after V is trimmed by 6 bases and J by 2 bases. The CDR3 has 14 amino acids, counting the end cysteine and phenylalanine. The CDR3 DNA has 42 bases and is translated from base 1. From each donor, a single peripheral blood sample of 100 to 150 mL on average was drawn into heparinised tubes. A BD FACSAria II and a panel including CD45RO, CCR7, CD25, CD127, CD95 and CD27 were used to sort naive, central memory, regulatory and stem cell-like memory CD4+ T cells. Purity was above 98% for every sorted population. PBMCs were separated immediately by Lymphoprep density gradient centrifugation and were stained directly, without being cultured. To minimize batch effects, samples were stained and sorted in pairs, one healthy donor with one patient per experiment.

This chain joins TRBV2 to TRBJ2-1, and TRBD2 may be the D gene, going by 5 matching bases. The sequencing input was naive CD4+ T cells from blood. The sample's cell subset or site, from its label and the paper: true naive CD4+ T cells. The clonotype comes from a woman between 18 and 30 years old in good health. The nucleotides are TGTGCCAGCAGGGTGGCGGGTCCCTACAATGAGCAGTTCTTC. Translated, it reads CASRVAGPYNEQFF.